Below are 5 T cell receptor beta chains sequenced from a single sample in a study of OX40 agonist ivuxolimab in advanced cancers. Repertoires were generated with immunoSEQ multiplex PCR, while TCRdb's copy carries only in-frame clones and drops some. The data contain approximately 77,000 clones, about 85% of them seen just once; the ten biggest clones take up about 1.8%. Source: CD4+ or CD8+ T cells sorted from blood, taken in a trial of the OX40 agonist ivuxolimab. The receptors here all came from an adult with an advanced solid tumor such as melanoma, head and neck, liver or kidney cancer.

The gene calls are TRBV14 and TRBJ2-1; perhaps TRBD1 as D (6 bases). Deletions cut 3 bases from V and 0 bases from J, with 18 bases between. Germline V gene lookup returns CDR1 SGHDN and CDR2 FVKESK. This CDR3 spans 18 amino acids. The CDR3 is CASSHHAGALSSYNEQFF. In nucleotides, the CDR3 is TGTGCCAGCAGCCATCATGCAGGGGCGCTGAGCTCCTACAATGAGCAGTTCTTC.

The V and J genes are TRBV11-3 and TRBJ2-1, with a possible D match to TRBD2 (5 bases). The CDR3 sequence is 13 residues long. The V end was cut by 3 bases, the J end by 7 bases, with 10 bases between. Germline values: CDR1 SGHNT, CDR2 YENEEA. The CDR3 nucleotides read TGTGCCAGCAGCTTCGGGATTGAGAATGAGCAGTTCTTC. Protein: CASSFGIENEQFF.

The chain links TRBV5-1 to TRBJ1-2; 7 bases line up with TRBD1. This CDR3 spans 15 amino acids. Germline loops: CDR1 SGHRS, CDR2 YFSETQ. Trimming at V came to 0 bases and at J to 5 bases, leaving 7 bases not matched to a gene. The CDR3 spells CASSLVAGGEYGYTF. In DNA, the CDR3 is TGCGCCAGCAGCTTGGTGGCAGGGGGAGAATATGGCTACACCTTC.

This chain connects TRBV4-1 to TRBJ1-4; TRBD1 matches at 10 bases. V was clipped by 3 bases and J by 3 bases; unmatched bases: 7. The CDR3 extends over 17 amino acids. Germline V gene sequence: CDR1 MGHRA, CDR2 YSYEKL. CDR3 coding DNA: TGCGCCAGCAGCCATGATGACAGGGGGCTATCTAATGAAAAACTGTTTTTT. Residues: CASSHDDRGLSNEKLFF.

The V and J genes are TRBV5-4 and TRBJ2-7; the match to TRBD2 covers 10 bases. V lost 4 bases, J lost 0 bases, and 4 bases stayed unmatched. CDR3 length equals 15 residues. Germline loops: CDR1 SGHNT, CDR2 YYREEE (reference sequence). For the CDR3, the DNA is TGTGCCAGCAGCCCTAGCGGGGGTGGCTCCTACGAGCAGTACTTC. This gives the protein CASSPSGGGSYEQYF.